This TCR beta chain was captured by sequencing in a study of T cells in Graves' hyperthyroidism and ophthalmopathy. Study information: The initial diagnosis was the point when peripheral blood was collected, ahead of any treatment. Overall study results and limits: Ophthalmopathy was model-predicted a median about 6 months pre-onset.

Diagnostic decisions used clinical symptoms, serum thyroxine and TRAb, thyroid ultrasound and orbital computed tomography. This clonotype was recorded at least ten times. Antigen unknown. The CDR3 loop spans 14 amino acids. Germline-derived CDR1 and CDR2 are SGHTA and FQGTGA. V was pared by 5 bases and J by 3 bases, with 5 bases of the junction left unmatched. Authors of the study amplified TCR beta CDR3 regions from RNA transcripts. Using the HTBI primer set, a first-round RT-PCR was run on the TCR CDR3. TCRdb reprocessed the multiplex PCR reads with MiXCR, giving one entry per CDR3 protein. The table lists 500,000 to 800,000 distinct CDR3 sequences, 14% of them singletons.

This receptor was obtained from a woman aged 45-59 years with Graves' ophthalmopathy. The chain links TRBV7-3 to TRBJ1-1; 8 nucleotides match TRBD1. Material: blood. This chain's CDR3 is CASSISTGDTEAFF. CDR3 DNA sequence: TGTGCCAGCAGCATCTCGACAGGGGACACTGAAGCTTTCTTT. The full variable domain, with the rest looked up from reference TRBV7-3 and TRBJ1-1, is GAGVSQTPSNKVTEKGKYVELRCDPISGHTALYWYRQSLGQGPEFLIYFQGTGAADDSGLPNDRFFAVRPEGSVSTLKIQRTERGDSAVYLCASSISTGDTEAFFGQGTRLTVV.